Below, 10 T cell receptor beta chains from the same sample are listed, as sequenced in a study of blood T cell repertoires in COVID-19. Some clones are missing from TCRdb's copy, which holds only in-frame ones; the method was immunoSEQ multiplex PCR. The sample has about 160,000 clones, just under 80% seen once. Specimen: peripheral blood. Every receptor here comes from a woman at least 80 years old with acute or convalescent COVID-19.

The chain employs TRBV20-1 and TRBJ2-3; TRBD2 aligns across 9 bases. V dropped 3 bases and J dropped 2; count of bases not matched to a gene: 6. This CDR3 spans 15 amino acids. Germline V gene sequence: CDR1 DFQATT, CDR2 SNEGSKA (reference sequence). CDR3 nucleotide sequence: TGCAGTGCTAGTAAAGCGGGGGGTATCACAGATACGCAGTATTTT. Translated, it gives CSASKAGGITDTQYF.

This chain uses TRBV20-1 with TRBJ1-2; 10 nucleotides align to TRBD1. The CDR3 extends over 11 amino acids. V shed 5 bases, J shed 8 bases, and the junction held 2 bases outside the gene matches. Looked up from germline, CDR1 is DFQATT and CDR2 is SNEGSKA (reference sequence). CDR3 nucleotide sequence: TGCAGTGCTGGGACAGGGGAGGGCTACACCTTC. This translates into CSAGTGEGYTF.

Points on this clone: At the DNA level, this CDR3 is encoded by other sequences in the same sample as well. The chain is built from TRBV29-1 and TRBJ2-2; D gene unclear. Germline V gene sequence: CDR1 SQVTM, CDR2 ANQGSEA. This CDR3 contains 11 residues. With 4 bases removed from V and 5 bases from J, the gap between germline ends came to 5 bases. The CDR3 bases are TGCAGCGTTGGAGCTACCGGGGAGCTGTTTTTT. This sequence encodes CSVGATGELFF.

This clone occurred once. The V call is TRBV19, the J call TRBJ1-1; 10 bases line up with TRBD1. Germline-derived CDR1 and CDR2 are LNHDA and SQIVND (reference sequence). Germline trimming cut 3 bases from V and 4 bases from J; bases unmatched to any gene: 2. The CDR3 runs to 14 residues. Written as DNA, the CDR3 is TGTGCCAGTAGTATTGACAGGGGGCCCACTGAAGCTTTCTTT. Translation gives CASSIDRGPTEAFF.

V and J are TRBV3-1 (or the pseudogene TRBV3-2) and TRBJ1-2; TRBD1 is a possible D gene (5 bases). Germline lookup yields CDR1 LGHDT and CDR2 YNNKEL (reference sequence). This CDR3 has 11 amino acids. V was cut by 1 base and J by 8 bases, with 5 bases left in between. CDR3 sequence (DNA): TGTGCCAGCAGCCAAGGACAGGGCTACACCTTC. Protein sequence: CASSQGQGYTF.

A few counts support this clone. This chain joins TRBV28 and TRBJ2-2; D not resolved. Looked up from germline, CDR1 is MDHEN and CDR2 is SYDVKM. The CDR3 has 16 amino acids. V lost 4 bases to trimming and J lost 4 bases, with 16 bases between them. CDR3: CASSSYSVSGTGELFF. In DNA, the CDR3 is TGTGCCAGCAGTTCCTACTCTGTTTCGGGCACCGGGGAGCTGTTTTTT.

This chain uses TRBV5-1 with TRBJ2-1; 11 bases map to TRBD2. The junction had 4 bases not matched to a gene; V was cut back by 4 bases and J by 4 bases. CDR1 and CDR2 from the germline V gene are SGHRS and YFSETQ. The CDR3 spans 15 residues. CDR3 loop: CASSIIAGGYNEQFF. The CDR3, as DNA: TGCGCCAGCAGCATCATAGCGGGGGGGTACAATGAGCAGTTCTTC.

V and J are TRBV30 and TRBJ1-5; no clear D. The CDR3 spans 13 residues. Trimming removed 2 bases from V and 5 bases from J, with 10 bases in between. CDR1 is GTSNPN, CDR2 SVGIG, per germline (reference sequence). The DNA for the CDR3 is TGTGCCTGGAGTTTGGGAGCCGATCAGCCCCAGCATTTT. Translating gives CAWSLGADQPQHF.

The chain recombines TRBV28 with TRBJ1-4, with 7 bases aligning to TRBD1. Germline V gene data show CDR1 as MDHEN and CDR2 as SYDVKM. The CDR3 runs 15 residues. V lost 5 bases, J lost 10 bases, and 13 bases stayed unmatched. CDR3 sequence reads: CASSPTGAGRGKLFF. Written as DNA, the CDR3 is TGTGCCAGCAGTCCCACAGGGGCCGGGCGGGGAAAACTGTTTTTT.

The rearrangement joins TRBV15 to TRBJ2-7; D not certain. The CDR3 is 13 amino acids. V lost 2 bases to trimming and J lost 4 bases, with 9 bases between them. From germline, CDR1 is LNHNV and CDR2 YYDKDF (reference sequence). CDR3 in amino acids: CATSRRVAYEQYF. In nucleotides, the CDR3 is TGTGCCACCAGCAGACGGGTGGCTTACGAGCAGTACTTC. Looking up the rest from reference TRBV15 and TRBJ2-7 gives the full variable domain: DAMVIQNPRYQVTQFGKPVTLSCSQTLNHNVMYWYQQKSSQAPKLLFHYYDKDFNNEADTPDNFQSRRPNTSFCFLDIRSPGLGDTAMYLCATSRRVAYEQYFGPGTRLTVT.